Listed below are T cell receptor beta chains from one sample, sequenced in a study of CD8 T cells in ankylosing spondylitis. Using its own MiXCR run on the 5' RACE reads, TCRdb lists one record per CDR3 protein. The data show roughly 250,000 distinct CDR3 sequences, with around 9.1% seen just once and under 7.5% held by the top ten. Source material: blood, either unsorted or a sorted T cell fraction (not recorded which). These receptors were taken from a male donor with ankylosing spondylitis or in good health (not recorded which). CDR3s include the opening cysteine and the closing phenylalanine or tryptophan. The D gene is left open where the match is weak. Not all rows give a size; the values are once, few, many and, for expanded clones, a class.

D gene,V gene,J gene,clone size,CDR3 DNA,CDR3 protein
-,TRBV7-7,TRBJ2-3,many,TGTGCTAGCAGCTTAAATCAGGCAGATACGCAGTATTTT,CASSLNQADTQYF
-,TRBV6-5,TRBJ1-6,many,TGTGCCAGCAGTTACGGGACGGCCTATAATTCACCCCTCCACTTT,CASSYGTAYNSPLHF
TRBD1,TRBV20-1,TRBJ2-1,-,TGCAGTGCTAGAGTGACCGACAGGGTTAGCAACAATGAGCAGTTCTTC,CSARVTDRVSNNEQFF
-,TRBV9,TRBJ2-1,many,TGTGCCAGCAGCTATAGCGGTCTTGAGCAGTTCTTC,CASSYSGLEQFF
TRBD1,TRBV6-5,TRBJ1-2,many,TGTGCCAGCAGTTACTCGATGACCAGGGGGAAGATCTATGGCTACACCTTC,CASSYSMTRGKIYGYTF
TRBD2,TRBV7-9,TRBJ2-5,many,TGTGCCAGCAGCTTAGTGACTAGCGGGGGGAAAGAGACCCAGTACTTC,CASSLVTSGGKETQYF
TRBD2,TRBV20-1,TRBJ2-7,-,TGCAGTGCTAGAGGGACTAGCTGGACCTACGAGCAGTACTTC,CSARGTSWTYEQYF
TRBD1,TRBV20-1,TRBJ2-4,many,TGCAGTGCTAGAGATCAGAAGGGGGCGGCCATTCAGTACTTC,CSARDQKGAAIQYF
-,TRBV7-2,TRBJ1-1,-,TGTGCCAGCAGCCCCTTTAGACTCGGGAACACTGAAGCTTTCTTT,CASSPFRLGNTEAFF
-,TRBV7-2,TRBJ1-1,few,TGTGCCAGCAGCCCCCTGGAGTGGGGCACTGAAGCTTTCTTT,CASSPLEWGTEAFF
-,TRBV5-6,TRBJ2-7,many,TGTGCCAGCGGACTCTACGAGCAGTACTTC,CASGLYEQYF
-,TRBV5-6,TRBJ1-6,many,TGTGCCAGCAGATCCGACAGTAATCGCCACCTCCACTTT,CASRSDSNRHLHF
-,TRBV30,TRBJ2-1,many,TGTGCCTGGAGTGTACGACTCTACCGAAACAATGAGCAGTTCTTC,CAWSVRLYRNNEQFF
-,TRBV12-3/TRBV12-4,TRBJ2-1,-,TGTGCCAGCAGTTCCACGGGACCTACAGAGGGCAATGAGCAGTTCTTC,CASSSTGPTEGNEQFF
TRBD2,TRBV19,TRBJ2-1,many,TGTGCCAGTAGTATCCAACTAGCGGGAGGCCCAAACAATGAGCAGTTCTTC,CASSIQLAGGPNNEQFF
-,TRBV12-3/TRBV12-4,TRBJ2-1,-,TGTGCCAGCATTATTACTGTAGTGACTCGGACAAGCTCCTACAATGAGCAGTTCTTC,CASIITVVTRTSSYNEQFF
-,TRBV15,TRBJ1-2,many,TGTGCCACCAGCAGAGATTCGGGGCCAGGGCGGTCCTATGGCTACACCTTC,CATSRDSGPGRSYGYTF
-,TRBV20-1,TRBJ2-5,many,TGCAGTGCTAGAGAGGGAACCATCCAAGAGACCCAGTACTTC,CSAREGTIQETQYF
-,TRBV2,TRBJ2-3,many,TGTGCCAGCAAACCCCGACCGTGGGGCACAGATACGCAGTATTTT,CASKPRPWGTDTQYF
-,TRBV3-1,TRBJ2-2,many,TGTGCCAGCAGCCAAGTATCGAGGCCCAACACCGGGGAGCTGTTTTTT,CASSQVSRPNTGELFF
-,TRBV27,TRBJ2-3,few,TGTGCCAGCAGCCAACTTGACCCCACTGGTCCAGATACGCAGTATTTT,CASSQLDPTGPDTQYF
-,TRBV7-2,TRBJ2-5,many,TGTGCCAGCAGCTTGAGGGTATCGTTGGGAGAGGAGACCCAGTACTTC,CASSLRVSLGEETQYF
TRBD1,TRBV5-5,TRBJ1-1,few,TGTGCCAGCAGCTTACCGGGACAGGGCCACATGAACACTGAAGCTTTCTTT,CASSLPGQGHMNTEAFF
TRBD2,TRBV9,TRBJ2-5,many,TGTGCCAGCAGCTCAGGACTAGCGGGATCTCCTATAGAGACCCAGTACTTC,CASSSGLAGSPIETQYF
-,TRBV29-1,TRBJ2-3,many,TGCAGCGCGGGAGATGGGGATACGCAGTATTTT,CSAGDGDTQYF
-,TRBV12-3/TRBV12-4,TRBJ1-1,many,TGTGCCAGCAGCTCTGGTCGGGGCCTCATGAACACTGAAGCTTTCTTT,CASSSGRGLMNTEAFF
-,TRBV29-1,TRBJ2-7,many,TGCAGCGCTAGCCCCAGGAGTTCCTACGAGCAGTACTTC,CSASPRSSYEQYF
TRBD1,TRBV5-1,TRBJ1-2,-,TGCGCCAGCAGCTTATCCGGGACAGGGGGTGAAGGCTACACCTTC,CASSLSGTGGEGYTF
-,TRBV9,TRBJ1-1,many,TGTGCCAGCAGCGTGTGGCTGAACACTGAAGCTTTCTTT,CASSVWLNTEAFF
-,TRBV12-3/TRBV12-4,TRBJ2-5,many,TGTGCCAGCAGACGGGAGAAGGGGGAGACCCAGTACTTC,CASRREKGETQYF
TRBD2,TRBV7-6,TRBJ2-1,few,TGTGCCAGCAGCTCCCAGGCTAGCGGGGGCGATGAGCAGTTCTTC,CASSSQASGGDEQFF
-,TRBV12-3/TRBV12-4,TRBJ1-2,-,TGTGCCAGCAGCCGACCGACAGTCTATGGCTACACCTTC,CASSRPTVYGYTF
-,TRBV5-1,TRBJ2-7,many,TGCGCCAGCAGCTTGGAACGAGGAAGCGCCTACGAGCAGTACTTC,CASSLERGSAYEQYF
TRBD2,TRBV7-3,TRBJ2-1,-,TGTGCCAGCAGCTTAACGGGACTAGACAATGAGCAGTTCTTC,CASSLTGLDNEQFF
TRBD1,TRBV9,TRBJ1-4,many,TGTGCCAGCAGTCGACAGGGGGCGAATGAAAAACTGTTTTTT,CASSRQGANEKLFF
TRBD2,TRBV20-1,TRBJ2-7,many,TGCAGTGCTAGGGATACCAGCGGGAGGTCCGAGCAGTACTTC,CSARDTSGRSEQYF
-,TRBV12-3/TRBV12-4,TRBJ2-7,many,TGTGCCAGCAGTTTCGTGGGGGCGCCCTACGAGCAGTACTTC,CASSFVGAPYEQYF
-,TRBV20-1,TRBJ2-7,few,TGCAGTGCTATAAGGGGGGACTACTCCTACGAGCAGTACTTC,CSAIRGDYSYEQYF
-,TRBV4-3,TRBJ1-2,few,TGCGCCAGCAGCCAACAGGGGTTCTATGGCTACACCTTC,CASSQQGFYGYTF
TRBD1,TRBV27,TRBJ1-2,many,TGTGCCAGCAGTTTTCAGGGGGCCGCCTATGGCTACACCTTC,CASSFQGAAYGYTF
TRBD2,TRBV5-1,TRBJ2-1,-,TGCGCCAGCAGCCCGGTTGGGACTAGTACCAGCAGCTCCTACAATGAGCAGTTCTTC,CASSPVGTSTSSSYNEQFF
-,TRBV10-3,TRBJ1-1,many,TGTGCCATCAGTGAGTCGGGGGGCGGAATGAACACTGAAGCTTTCTTT,CAISESGGGMNTEAFF
-,TRBV10-3,TRBJ2-2,many,TGTGCCATCAGTCTTCTGGAGGACGGGACCGGGGAGCTGTTTTTT,CAISLLEDGTGELFF
-,TRBV5-6,TRBJ2-7,many,TGTGCCAGCAGCTTGGACCGAACCTACGAGCAGTACTTC,CASSLDRTYEQYF
-,TRBV20-1,TRBJ2-7,many,TGCAGTGCTAGTCTGGGACTTCCCCCAGACGAGCAGTACTTC,CSASLGLPPDEQYF
TRBD2,TRBV18,TRBJ2-3,-,TGTGCCAGCTCACCTTCTACGGGACTAAGCACAGATACGCAGTATTTT,CASSPSTGLSTDTQYF
-,TRBV5-1,TRBJ2-2,many,TGCGCCAGCAGCTTGGATGCTTCAATCACCGGGGAGCTGTTTTTT,CASSLDASITGELFF
TRBD2,TRBV10-3,TRBJ2-3,many,TGTGCCATCGCGGGACAGGGTACTAGCGGGGGGCCTACGGATACGCAGTATTTT,CAIAGQGTSGGPTDTQYF
-,TRBV6-1,TRBJ2-1,many,TGTGCCAGCAGCCGGGACTTTCAATACTCCTACAATGAGCAGTTCTTC,CASSRDFQYSYNEQFF
TRBD2,TRBV10-3,TRBJ2-1,many,TGTGCCACCCAGCGGGGGACCTACAATGAGCAGTTCTTC,CATQRGTYNEQFF
-,TRBV24-1,TRBJ2-1,few,TGTGCCACCAGTGATTCCGGACACTACAATGAGCAGTTCTTC,CATSDSGHYNEQFF
-,TRBV12-3/TRBV12-4,TRBJ2-5,many,TGTGCCAGCAGCGAGGAGGTCTCGGAGACCCAGTACTTC,CASSEEVSETQYF
-,TRBV7-2,TRBJ2-1,many,TGTGCCAGCAGCTCCCGGGACCCCCTCTACAATGAGCAGTTCTTC,CASSSRDPLYNEQFF
-,TRBV12-3/TRBV12-4,TRBJ2-1,many,TGTGCCTTCGGGGCAGGGCCCTACAATGAGCAGTTCTTC,CAFGAGPYNEQFF
TRBD1,TRBV24-1,TRBJ1-5,many,TGTGCCACCAGTGATGGGACAGGGGTTAGCAATCAGCCCCAGCATTTT,CATSDGTGVSNQPQHF